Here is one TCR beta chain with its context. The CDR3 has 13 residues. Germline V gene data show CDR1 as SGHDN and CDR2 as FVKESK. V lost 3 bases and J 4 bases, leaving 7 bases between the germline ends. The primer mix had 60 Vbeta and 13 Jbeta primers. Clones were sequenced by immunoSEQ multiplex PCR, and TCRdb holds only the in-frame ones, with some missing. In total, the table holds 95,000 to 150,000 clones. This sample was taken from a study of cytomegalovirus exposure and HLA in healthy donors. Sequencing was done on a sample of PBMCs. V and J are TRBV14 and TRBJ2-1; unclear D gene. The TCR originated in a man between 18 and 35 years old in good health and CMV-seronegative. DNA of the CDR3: TGTGCCAGCAGCCAGCATCTATACAATGAGCAGTTCTTC. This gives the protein CASSQHLYNEQFF. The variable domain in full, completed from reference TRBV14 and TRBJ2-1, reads EAGVTQFPSHSVIEKGQTVTLRCDPISGHDNLYWYRRVMGKEIKFLLHFVKESKQDESGMPNNRFLAERTGGTYSTLKVQPAELEDSGVYFCASSQHLYNEQFFGPGTRLTVL.